The T cell receptor beta chain under discussion was sequenced for a study of shared clonotypes between healthy human individuals. The data were produced by immunoSEQ multiplex PCR, yet TCRdb's version contains in-frame clones alone and is incomplete. This table holds about 1 million clones, more than 60% found once. Broader study findings: Measured sharing among donors was expected to vary with sequencing depth.

This CDR3 is 14 amino acids long. Germline values: CDR1 ENHRY, CDR2 SYGVKD. Trimming left V 6 bases short and J 6 bases short, with 17 bases between. A remark on this clone: The antigen is unknown.

The sequenced material came from memory CD4+ T cells sorted from blood. Subset indicated: CD45RA-negative fraction. The TCR comes from a man between 18 and 29 years old in good health. The chain carries TRBV10-3 and TRBJ1-2; tentative D call: TRBD1 (6 bases). CDR3 loop: CAIRVGQGYNGYTF. As DNA, the CDR3 is TGTGCCATCAGAGTGGGGCAGGGGTACAATGGCTACACCTTC.